This TCR beta chain was sequenced for a study of radiotherapy plus CTLA-4 blockade in lung cancer. The repertoire was sequenced with immunoSEQ multiplex PCR; TCRdb's copy has only in-frame clones and lacks some. The sample has approximately 78,000 clones; around 80% are singletons. Looked up from germline, CDR1 is LGHNA and CDR2 is YSLEER. J lost 0 bases, V lost 1 base, and 7 bases had no gene match. The CDR3 covers 18 residues. The chain employs TRBV4-3 and TRBJ2-3; TRBD2 matches at 10 bases. Source: peripheral blood, taken from a patient treated with radiotherapy plus ipilimumab. This receptor was taken from a human donor with non-small cell lung cancer who had a complete response to radiotherapy plus ipilimumab. The CDR3 nucleotides read TGCGCCAGCAGCCAAGGGACTAGCGGAGTCACGAGCACAGATACGCAGTATTTT. The encoded protein is CASSQGTSGVTSTDTQYF.